One TCR beta chain is described in this entry. Its specificity is not known. A junction boundary mismatches the germline segment, possibly from a read error. This entry comes from a study of cytomegalovirus exposure and HLA in healthy donors. Findings and limits, study-wide: The analysis excluded some indistinguishable V segments, including TRBV6-2 and TRBV6-3.

The primer mix had 60 Vbeta and 13 Jbeta primers. Measured with immunoSEQ multiplex PCR; TCRdb has only the in-frame clones, and not every one. The top ten clones hold 3.5% to 4.5% of a sample with about 300,000 clones, more than 80% of them seen once. CDR3 size: 14 residues. The germline CDR1 and CDR2 sequences are SEHNR and FQNEAQ (reference sequence). This chain joins TRBV7-9 and TRBJ2-7; possibly TRBD2 for D (6 bases). The TCR originated in a man aged 40-50 years in good health and CMV-seropositive. The sample consisted of PBMCs. The CDR3: CSSSLEVSGYEQYF. The CDR3 region has the DNA TGTTCCAGCAGCTTAGAGGTTAGCGGCTACGAGCAGTACTTC.